This record covers a single TCR beta chain. What antigen it recognizes has not been identified. There are no base qualities to consult, and no much larger clone falls within one base. Library preparation was by the immunoSEQ multiplex PCR assay. Imported from immuneACCESS, the table was reduced by TCRdb to in-frame sequences with V and J called. These copies leave out some clones; in studies compared against another copy, an unresolved V gene accounts for under half, and the cause of the remainder is not known. This sample gives 88,000 or so clones in total; 90% to 95% of them show up just once. In total, the top ten clones hold more than 1.4% of the sample. The CDR3, cysteine through phenylalanine, is 19 amino acids long. Only the CDR3 region is kept as DNA, spanning 57 bases read in frame from base 1. Looking up the germline V gene yields CDR1 MGHRA and CDR2 YSYEKL. Ends trimmed: V by 3 bases, J by 1 base; bases unmatched to a gene: 15.

The data were taken from a study of T cell changes during pregnancy in multiple sclerosis (dated by TCRdb to about 2019). Context from the whole study: Changes in the T cell repertoire over the course of pregnancy were examined in this study in women with multiple sclerosis.

Here the chain combines TRBV4-1 and TRBJ1-2; 9 bases in between match TRBD1. This receptor was identified in a female donor with multiple sclerosis, enrolled in a pregnancy study. Source: peripheral blood, taken before pregnancy. In nucleotides, the sequence is TGCGCCAGCAGCCAGGGGGGTAAAAGGGCGGGACAGGGTAACTATGGCTACACCTTC. Its protein product is CASSQGGKRAGQGNYGYTF.